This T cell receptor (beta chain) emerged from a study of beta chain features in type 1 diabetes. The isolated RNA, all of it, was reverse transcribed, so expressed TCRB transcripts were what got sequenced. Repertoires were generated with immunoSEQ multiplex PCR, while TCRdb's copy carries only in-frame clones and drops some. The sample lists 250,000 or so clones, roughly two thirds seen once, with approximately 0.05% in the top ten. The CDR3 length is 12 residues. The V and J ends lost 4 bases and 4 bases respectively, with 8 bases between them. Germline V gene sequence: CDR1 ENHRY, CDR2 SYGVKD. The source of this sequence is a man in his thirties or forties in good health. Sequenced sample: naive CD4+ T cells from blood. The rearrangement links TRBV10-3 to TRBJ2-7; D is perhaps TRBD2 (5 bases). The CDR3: CAISGTGYEQYF. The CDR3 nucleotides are TGTGCCATCAGTGGGACGGGGTACGAGCAGTACTTC.